This T cell receptor (beta chain) emerged from a study of T cell responses to AZD1222 COVID-19 vaccine. Clones were sequenced by immunoSEQ multiplex PCR, and TCRdb holds only the in-frame ones, with some missing. This sample yields around 160,000 clones, of which 93% are seen a single time; approximately 2% belongs to the top ten. The CDR3 spans 14 residues. The germline CDR1 and CDR2 sequences are WSHSY and SAAADI. V lost 3 bases and J lost 2, with 8 bases in between. Broader study findings: It was only a handful of AZD1222 recipients who were seropositive at baseline.

Remarks on this clone: Its target is unknown.

The material was peripheral blood, obtained on day 0 of AZD1222 vaccination. The rearrangement uses TRBV10-2 and TRBJ2-1; D is possibly TRBD1 (5 bases). The source of this sequence is an adult in good health. The CDR3 DNA is TGCGCCAGCAGTGACAGGGAAGCCTACAATGAGCAGTTCTTC. Protein product: CASSDREAYNEQFF.